These T cell receptor beta chains were read from a single sample in a study of identical twins. TCRdb used MiXCR to reprocess the 5' RACE reads, holding one entry per CDR3 protein. This sample has 570,000 or so distinct CDR3 sequences, with roughly 9.9% found just once. Separately, the same data were catalogued under a study of yellow fever vaccine responses in identical twins.

The sample was PBMCs. These receptors came from a woman younger than 30 in good health. The CDR3 runs from the conserved cysteine through the conserved F or W. Fields, in order: clone size, D gene, V gene, J gene, CDR3 protein, CDR3 DNA. D genes are given only for firm matches. The size of a clone is reported for some rows only, either as once, few or many, or as a class for expanded clones.

few	NA	TRBV28	TRBJ2-7	CASSTGRDPHYEQYF	TGTGCCAGCAGTACCGGCCGAGACCCCCATTACGAGCAGTACTTC
many	NA	TRBV5-1	TRBJ2-7	CASSLRSWASYEQYF	TGCGCCAGCAGCTTGAGGTCTTGGGCCTCCTACGAGCAGTACTTC
many	NA	TRBV7-9	TRBJ2-7	CASSSTTGLGAYEQYF	TGTGCCAGCAGCTCTACTACGGGACTCGGGGCATACGAGCAGTACTTC
NA	TRBD2	TRBV6-1	TRBJ2-7	CASRGTSGVSYEQYF	TGTGCCAGCAGGGGGACTAGCGGGGTCTCCTACGAGCAGTACTTC
NA	NA	TRBV28	TRBJ1-1	CASSSPPGSTEAFF	TGTGCCAGCAGTTCTCCCCCAGGGAGCACTGAAGCTTTCTTT
many	TRBD2	TRBV24-1	TRBJ2-1	CATGRQTGGTYNEQFF	TGTGCCACCGGCCGACAGACCGGGGGGACTTACAATGAGCAGTTCTTC
many	NA	TRBV7-8	TRBJ2-1	CASSLVRGFDEQFF	TGTGCCAGCAGCTTAGTTAGGGGTTTCGATGAGCAGTTCTTC
many	TRBD2	TRBV7-3	TRBJ2-2	CASSPSSGGGTGELFF	TGTGCCAGCAGCCCAAGTAGCGGGGGAGGCACCGGGGAGCTGTTTTTT
NA	NA	TRBV6-6	TRBJ2-7	CASRTNWGDEQYF	TGTGCCAGCAGGACCAACTGGGGCGACGAGCAGTACTTC
few	NA	TRBV7-9	TRBJ2-7	CASSYTRSEQYF	TGTGCCAGCAGCTATACCCGGTCCGAGCAGTACTTC
many	TRBD2	TRBV5-1	TRBJ2-3	CASSLAASGGTDTQYF	TGCGCCAGCAGCTTGGCAGCTAGCGGCGGCACAGATACGCAGTATTTT
few	NA	TRBV7-2	TRBJ2-1	CASSLRFQGLGNNEQFF	TGTGCCAGCAGCTTAAGGTTTCAAGGTCTCGGGAACAATGAGCAGTTCTTC
many	NA	TRBV11-2	TRBJ2-1	CASSLAQGLAYNEQFF	TGTGCCAGCAGCTTAGCACAGGGTTTGGCCTACAATGAGCAGTTCTTC
many	NA	TRBV7-9	TRBJ2-1	CASSSAESSYNEQFF	TGTGCCAGCAGCTCCGCAGAGAGCTCCTACAATGAGCAGTTCTTC